This paragraph covers one T cell receptor beta chain sequence. Antigen unknown. This sample was taken from a study of human T cells and chemical hapten exposure. Turning to the study itself: Per-sample TCR yields varied mainly from small pooled library volume differences.

Individual cDNA molecules in this library carried unique molecular identifiers. Source study methods: Samples contained a median of roughly 99,000 TCRs, with a range of about 23,224 to 700,000. From the 5' RACE reads, TCRdb called clonotypes with MiXCR, one entry per CDR3 protein. For this entry, the V and J calls and clone size follow TCRdb and not the study's own pipeline. The table has some 150,000 distinct CDR3 sequences, about 4.3% seen once; the top ten hold more than 1.2%. Extraction yielded total RNA from whole blood (unfractionated). Study-level points and caveats: No change in TCRs above 1 in 1000 frequency was produced by DPC sensitization.

J gave up 4 bases and V 1 base, and 7 bases lay outside the gene matches. CDR1 and CDR2 (germline): SGHVS, FQNEAQ. The CDR3 is 17 amino acids. This chain uses TRBV7-8 with TRBJ2-3; 11 bases line up with TRBD2. The source is a female donor in good health. The CDR3 here is CASSLERISGGADTQYF. The CDR3 DNA reads TGTGCCAGCAGCTTAGAGCGGATTAGCGGGGGGGCAGATACGCAGTATTTT.